This TCR beta chain stems from a study of T cell responses to AZD1222 COVID-19 vaccine. The protocol was immunoSEQ multiplex PCR, while the TCRdb copy is restricted to in-frame clones and leaves out a portion. The sample has 140,000 to 150,000 clones, about 94% seen once; the top ten hold 5.1%. Study-wide results and caveats: Only six or seven AZD1222 recipients tested seropositive at baseline. The repertoires were collected only after the peak T cell response.

Trimming removed 5 bases at V and 1 base at J, with 5 bases between. Germline CDR1 reads SEHNR; CDR2 reads FQNEAQ (reference sequence). The CDR3 length is 12 residues. This clone was seen once. Its antigen remains unknown. The input for sequencing was peripheral blood, taken on day 0 of AZD1222 vaccination. The chain carries TRBV7-9 and TRBJ1-1; the D is unclear. The receptor's source is an adult in good health. The CDR3 DNA is TGTGCCAGCAGCACCGAGAACACTGAAGCTTTCTTT. Protein sequence: CASSTENTEAFF.